Included here is one T cell receptor (beta chain) sequence, with context. Using the 5' RACE reads, TCRdb records one entry per CDR3 protein without DNA. The sample spans under 150,000 distinct CDR3 sequences; the ten largest clones claim 2% to 3%. This record belongs to a study of monozygotic twins with inflammatory bowel disease. Germline V gene data show CDR1 as MNHNS and CDR2 as SASEGT. CDR3 length: 15 residues. The sample was blood. The TCR sequence derives from a human donor with ulcerative colitis or Crohn's disease, or a healthy co-twin of an affected twin (not recorded which). V usage is TRBV6-1 and J usage is TRBJ1-1. CDR3: CASIGVLHGNTEAFF.